Listed below are T cell receptor beta chains from one sample, sequenced in a study of blood T cell repertoires in COVID-19. Produced via immunoSEQ multiplex PCR; TCRdb's table is partial and in-frame only. The sample contains 350,000 to 400,000 clones, 90% of which appear only once. Specimen: peripheral blood. Receptors originate from a man aged 18 to 29 with active or convalescent COVID-19. CDR3s include the opening cysteine and the closing phenylalanine or tryptophan. The order of the fields is J gene, V gene, D gene, clone size, CDR3 DNA, CDR3 protein. D genes are given only for firm matches. The size entry is marked missing in some rows and otherwise reads once, few, many or a size class.

TRBJ1-1 | TRBV28 | - | - | TGTGCCAGCAGTCTTACGGTTACTGAAGCTTTCTTT | CASSLTVTEAFF
TRBJ2-3 | TRBV24-1 | - | - | TGTGCCACCAGTGATTTATTTCACGGGGTGCAGTATTTT | CATSDLFHGVQYF
TRBJ1-1 | TRBV4-3 | TRBD1 | - | TGCGCCAGCAGCCGCCATGGACAGGGTGGCACTGAAGCTTTCTTT | CASSRHGQGGTEAFF
TRBJ2-5 | TRBV19 | - | - | TGTGCCAGTAGTAATGACTACGGCCGGACCCAGTACTTC | CASSNDYGRTQYF
TRBJ2-5 | TRBV6-6 | - | few | TGTGCCAGCAGTACACCACAGGGAGGGCAGTACTTC | CASSTPQGGQYF
TRBJ2-5 | TRBV29-1 | TRBD1 | - | TGCAGCGCCCAACGGGACAGCCAAGAGACCCAGTACTTC | CSAQRDSQETQYF
TRBJ2-3 | TRBV5-1 | TRBD2 | - | TGCGCCAGCAGCGAGTCTAGCGGGGGTGCACAAGATACGCAGTATTTT | CASSESSGGAQDTQYF
TRBJ2-5 | TRBV5-5 | - | - | TGTGCCAGCAGCTCCCCCCGAGGGTACCAAGAGACCCAGTACTTC | CASSSPRGYQETQYF
TRBJ2-7 | TRBV5-1 | - | - | TGCGCCAGCAGCGAATCCGCCGGCGGGACCTACGAGCAGTACTTC | CASSESAGGTYEQYF
TRBJ1-4 | TRBV9 | - | - | TGTGCCAGCAGCGCATCCGGGACAACAAATGAAAAACTGTTTTTT | CASSASGTTNEKLFF
TRBJ1-1 | TRBV10-3 | - | - | TGTGCCATCAGTGCCGGAAGACAAAACACTGAAGCTTTCTTT | CAISAGRQNTEAFF
TRBJ2-3 | TRBV14 | TRBD2 | - | TGTGCCAGCAGCCTCTTGGGGAGCGGGGGGACCACAGATACGCAGTATTTT | CASSLLGSGGTTDTQYF
TRBJ2-2 | TRBV29-1 | - | - | TGCAGCGTTGAACAGGGGAACACCGGGGAGCTGTTTTTT | CSVEQGNTGELFF
TRBJ2-1 | TRBV18 | - | - | TGTGCCAGCTCCTACCTCGGGGGCTCCTACAATGAGCAGTTCTTC | CASSYLGGSYNEQFF
TRBJ1-4 | TRBV19 | - | - | TGTGCCAGTAGTATACTAGGTGAAAAACTGTTTTTT | CASSILGEKLFF
TRBJ1-3 | TRBV9 | - | - | TGTGCCAGCAGCGTAGAGGCGGGTAACACCATATATTTT | CASSVEAGNTIYF
TRBJ1-4 | TRBV9 | - | once | TGTGCCAGCAGCGTAAACCCCGAGGGAGAAAAACTGTTTTTT | CASSVNPEGEKLFF
TRBJ1-1 | TRBV28 | TRBD1 | once | TGTGCCAGCAGTTCCGGGACAGGGGGCGTGTTGGGCACTGAAGCTTTCTTT | CASSSGTGGVLGTEAFF
TRBJ1-2 | TRBV3-1/TRBV3-2 | - | - | TGTGCCAGCAGCCCAGCCCCCCAGTACCCGGGGTATGGCTACACCTTC | CASSPAPQYPGYGYTF
TRBJ1-4 | TRBV4-1 | - | - | TGCGCCAGCAGCCAAGAGGGGGCTAAAGGAACTAATGAAAAACTGTTTTTT | CASSQEGAKGTNEKLFF
TRBJ2-1 | TRBV6-1 | TRBD2 | - | TGTGCCAGCAGTGAAACGGCTAGCGGGAGGGTTGAGCAGTTCTTC | CASSETASGRVEQFF
TRBJ2-7 | TRBV6-5 | - | - | TGTGCCAGCAGTTACTCTGGGCAGAACTACGAGCAGTACTTC | CASSYSGQNYEQYF
TRBJ2-1 | TRBV9 | - | - | TGTGCCAGCAGCGTAGACTCGCTGAACTCCTACAATGAGCAGTTCTTC | CASSVDSLNSYNEQFF
TRBJ2-1 | TRBV27 | TRBD1 | - | TGTGCCAGCAGTTTTGGACAGGGAAACAATGAGCAGTTCTTC | CASSFGQGNNEQFF
TRBJ1-2 | TRBV28 | - | - | TGTGCCAGCAGTTTACCAACACGCTATGGCTACACCTTC | CASSLPTRYGYTF
TRBJ2-3 | TRBV6-6 | - | - | TGTGCCAGCAGCGATTCACAGGTGTCAGATACGCAGTATTTT | CASSDSQVSDTQYF
TRBJ2-3 | TRBV30 | TRBD1 | - | TGTGCCTGGACCAGAGAACAGGGGGAGATCACAGATACGCAGTATTTT | CAWTREQGEITDTQYF
TRBJ2-7 | TRBV6-2/TRBV6-3 | - | - | TGTGCCAGCAGTTCTGGCATCTACGAGCAGTACTTC | CASSSGIYEQYF
TRBJ2-7 | TRBV6-2/TRBV6-3 | - | once | TGTGCCAGCAGTTACCCTGTTTACTCCTACGAGCAGTACTTC | CASSYPVYSYEQYF
TRBJ1-2 | TRBV7-9 | - | - | TGTGCCAGCAGCTCGACAGGCTTCGGCTATGGCTACACCTTC | CASSSTGFGYGYTF
TRBJ2-1 | TRBV19 | TRBD2 | - | TGTGCCAGTTCTCGGACTAGCGGATACAATGAGCAGTTCTTC | CASSRTSGYNEQFF
TRBJ2-7 | TRBV24-1 | TRBD2 | - | TGTGCCACCAGTGGCCGCGGGACTAGTGGCTCCTACGAGCAGTACTTC | CATSGRGTSGSYEQYF
TRBJ1-1 | TRBV7-3 | TRBD1 | - | TGTGCCAGCAGCTTGGTGGGACAGGGGGCGATGAACACTGAAGCTTTCTTT | CASSLVGQGAMNTEAFF
TRBJ1-3 | TRBV27 | - | - | TGTGCCAGCAGTTTCCTTGGGCAGGGAAACACCATATATTTT | CASSFLGQGNTIYF
TRBJ2-1 | TRBV5-4 | TRBD2 | - | TGTGCCCTCACCCTGGCGGGAGGTCCCAATGAGCAGTTCTTC | CALTLAGGPNEQFF
TRBJ1-1 | TRBV27 | TRBD1 | once | TGTGCCAGCAGTTACAGGGGGAGCAGTCCTGAAGCTTTCTTT | CASSYRGSSPEAFF
TRBJ1-4 | TRBV19 | - | - | TGTGCCAGTAGTAGAGGACAGATTAATGAAAAACTGTTTTTT | CASSRGQINEKLFF
TRBJ2-7 | TRBV6-2/TRBV6-3 | TRBD1 | - | TGTGCCAGCAGTTCTGTGACAGGGGGACTCGACGAGCAGTACTTC | CASSSVTGGLDEQYF
TRBJ2-2 | TRBV11-2 | - | - | TGTGCCAGCAGCTTAGCAGGGGAGCTGTTTTTT | CASSLAGELFF
TRBJ1-1 | TRBV5-6 | - | - | TGTGCCAGCAGCTGGACAGACAACAAGGAAGCTTTCTTT | CASSWTDNKEAFF
TRBJ2-3 | TRBV5-4 | TRBD2 | - | TGTGCCAGCAGCTTTATGCGGGAGGTGGATACGCAGTATTTT | CASSFMREVDTQYF
TRBJ2-7 | TRBV4-1 | - | - | TGCGCCAGCAGCCAAGATGGAGGACCCTACGAGCAGTACTTC | CASSQDGGPYEQYF
TRBJ1-1 | TRBV29-1 | - | few | TGCAGCGTAGCCCGACAGAACACTGAAGCTTTCTTT | CSVARQNTEAFF
TRBJ2-7 | TRBV3-1/TRBV3-2 | - | - | TGTGCCAGCAGCCAATTAGCTTTCGAGCAGTACTTC | CASSQLAFEQYF
TRBJ1-2 | TRBV2 | TRBD1 | once | TGTGCCAGCAGTGAAGGGACAGGGGGCGTCTATGGCTACACCTTC | CASSEGTGGVYGYTF
TRBJ2-7 | TRBV18 | TRBD1 | - | TGTGCCAGCTCAGGATGGACAGGTACCTCCTACGAGCAGTACTTC | CASSGWTGTSYEQYF
TRBJ2-3 | TRBV4-1 | - | - | TGCGCCAGCAGCCAACGTACAGGGATGGATACGCAGTATTTT | CASSQRTGMDTQYF
TRBJ1-5 | TRBV28 | - | - | TGTGCCAGCAGTCCCCTCATTTCGGGTCGACAGAGTAGCAATCAGCCCCAGCATTTT | CASSPLISGRQSSNQPQHF
TRBJ2-3 | TRBV21-1 | - | - | TGTGCCAGCAGCAAAGGAGTACAGCAATACACAGATACGCAGTATTTT | CASSKGVQQYTDTQYF
TRBJ2-7 | TRBV7-9 | - | few | TGTGCCAGCAGCCGCGGGACTTCCTACGAGCAGTACTTC | CASSRGTSYEQYF
TRBJ1-1 | TRBV6-5 | - | once | TGTGCCAGCAGACCGTACGGGGGAGATGTAGCTTTCTTT | CASRPYGGDVAFF
TRBJ2-3 | TRBV28 | - | - | TGTGCCAGCAGTTTGGGGGGTATAGATACGCAGTATTTT | CASSLGGIDTQYF
TRBJ2-5 | TRBV6-4 | TRBD1 | - | TGTGCCAGCAGTAGGGACAGCCAAGAGACCCAGTACTTC | CASSRDSQETQYF
TRBJ2-7 | TRBV12-3/TRBV12-4 | - | - | TGTGCCAGCAGCCGAGGGCCTTACGAGCAGTACTTC | CASSRGPYEQYF
TRBJ1-1 | TRBV7-6 | TRBD1 | - | TGTGCCAGCAGCGTACTCTTACAGGGGGGAGAAAAAGCTTTCTTT | CASSVLLQGGEKAFF
TRBJ1-3 | TRBV7-9 | - | - | TGTGCCAGCAGCTTAGTATCTGGAAACACCATATATTTT | CASSLVSGNTIYF
TRBJ2-1 | TRBV7-6 | - | - | TGTGCCAGCAGCTTCCCCCAATGGAAGCAGCGGCGGTTCGATGAGCAGTTCTTC | CASSFPQWKQRRFDEQFF
TRBJ1-2 | TRBV14 | - | once | TGTGCCAGCAGCCAAGATGGGAGGGCGCGGTATGGCTACACCTTC | CASSQDGRARYGYTF
TRBJ2-1 | TRBV24-1 | - | - | TGTGCCACCAGTGAAATAGCGGAGAATGAGCAGTTCTTC | CATSEIAENEQFF